This T cell receptor (beta chain) comes out of a study of blood T cells in healthy people across ages. Germline assignment: CDR1 MNHEY and CDR2 SVGEGT. This CDR3 is built from 13 residues. The second PCR ran about 6 to 11 cycles with a sample-barcoded 5' primer and J-beta primers. Tagging of each cDNA molecule was performed by a template-switch adaptor with 12 random nucleotides. TCRdb reanalysed the 5' RACE reads using MiXCR and keeps one entry per CDR3 protein. Of about 830,000 distinct CDR3 sequences in the sample, around 68% were seen once. The rearrangement joins TRBV6-2 or TRBV6-3 to TRBJ2-4; D is undetermined. The J call is doubtful: the DNA matches TRBJ2-7 better. The sample was blood. The source is a man under 40 in good health. The CDR3 region is CASSTGRYYEQYF. Here the CDR3 DNA reads TGTGCCAGCAGTACCGGACGGTACTACGAGCAGTACTTC.